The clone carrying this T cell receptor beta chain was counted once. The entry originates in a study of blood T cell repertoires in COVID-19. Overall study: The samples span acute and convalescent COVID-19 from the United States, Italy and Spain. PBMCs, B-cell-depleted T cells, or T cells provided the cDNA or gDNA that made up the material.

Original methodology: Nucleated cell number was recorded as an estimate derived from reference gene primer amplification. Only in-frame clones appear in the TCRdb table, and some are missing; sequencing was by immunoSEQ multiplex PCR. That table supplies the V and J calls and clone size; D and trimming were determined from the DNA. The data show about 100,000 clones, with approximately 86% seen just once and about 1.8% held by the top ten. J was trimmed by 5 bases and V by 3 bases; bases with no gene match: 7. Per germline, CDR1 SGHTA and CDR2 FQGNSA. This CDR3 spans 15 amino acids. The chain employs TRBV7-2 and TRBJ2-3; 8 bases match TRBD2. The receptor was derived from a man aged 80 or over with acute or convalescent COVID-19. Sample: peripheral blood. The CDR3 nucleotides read TGTGCCAGCAGCTTTAGCGGGAATCAGGGAGATACGCAGTATTTT. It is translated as CASSFSGNQGDTQYF.